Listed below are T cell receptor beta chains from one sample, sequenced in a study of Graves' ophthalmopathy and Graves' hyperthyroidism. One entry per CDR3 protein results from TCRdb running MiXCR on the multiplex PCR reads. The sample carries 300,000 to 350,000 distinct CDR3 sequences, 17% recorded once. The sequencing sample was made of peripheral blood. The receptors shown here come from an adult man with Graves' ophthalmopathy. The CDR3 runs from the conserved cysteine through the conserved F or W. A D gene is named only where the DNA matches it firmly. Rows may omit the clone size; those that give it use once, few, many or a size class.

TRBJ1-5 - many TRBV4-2 TGTGCCAGCACCCAGAACGTCGGGAATCAGCCCCAGCATTTT CASTQNVGNQPQHF
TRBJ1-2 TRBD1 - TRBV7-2 TGTGCCAGCAGCTTAAATACAGGGGTAGGCTATGGCTACACCTTC CASSLNTGVGYGYTF
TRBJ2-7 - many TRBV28 TGTGCCAGCAGCCCTACGGTTTCGCGGGGCTACGAGCAGTACTTC CASSPTVSRGYEQYF
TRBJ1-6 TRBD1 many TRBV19 TGTGCCAGTAGTTTTTCCGGGACAGACTCCTATAATTCACCCCTCCACTTT CASSFSGTDSYNSPLHF
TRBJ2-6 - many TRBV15 TGTGCCACCAGCAGAGTAAAGGTTTCGGGGGCCAACGTCCTGACTTTC CATSRVKVSGANVLTF
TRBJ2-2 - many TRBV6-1 TGTGCCAGCAGTGAATCGGACACGAACACCGGGGAGCTGTTTTTT CASSESDTNTGELFF
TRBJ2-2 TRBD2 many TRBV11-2 TGTGCCAGCAGCTTAGGACTAGCGGGCGGAAGGACCGGGGAGCTGTTTTTT CASSLGLAGGRTGELFF
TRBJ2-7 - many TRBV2 TGTGCCAGCAGTGCAGGCAGGAGCAACTACGAGCAGTACTTC CASSAGRSNYEQYF
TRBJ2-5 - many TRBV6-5 TGTGCCAGCAGTTACTCGAGCGGGGAGACCCAGTACTTC CASSYSSGETQYF
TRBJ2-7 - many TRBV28 TGTGCCAGCAGTTTCCGGCGGGCCTATTTAGGGGAGTCCTACGAGCAGTACTTC CASSFRRAYLGESYEQYF
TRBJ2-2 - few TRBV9 TGTGCCAGCAGCGTAGCCAGACAAAACACCGGGGAGCTGTTTTTT CASSVARQNTGELFF
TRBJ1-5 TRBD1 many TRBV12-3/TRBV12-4 TGTGCCAGCACCTATAAGGGACAGGGGTCACAGCCCCAGCATTTT CASTYKGQGSQPQHF
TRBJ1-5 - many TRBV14 TGTGCCAGCCTGGGGGGCCAGCCCCAGCATTTT CASLGGQPQHF
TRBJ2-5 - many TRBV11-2 TGTGCCAGCAGCTTAGTTCTTTTTATTGGGGGCCTGGGTCAAGAGACCCAGTACTTC CASSLVLFIGGLGQETQYF
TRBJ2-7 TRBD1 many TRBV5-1 TGCGCCAGCAGCTTGGGCCCTGGGACAGGCTACGAGCAGTACTTC CASSLGPGTGYEQYF
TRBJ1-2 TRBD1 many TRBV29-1 TGCAGCGTGGGACAGGGTCCCCACTATGGCTACACCTTC CSVGQGPHYGYTF
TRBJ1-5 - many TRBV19 TGTGCCAGTAGTATTGAAGGGACTGCCAATCAGCCCCAGCATTTT CASSIEGTANQPQHF
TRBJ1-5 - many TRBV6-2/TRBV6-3 TGTGCCAGCAGTTACTCACAGGGATTGAGCAATCAGCCCCAGCATTTT CASSYSQGLSNQPQHF
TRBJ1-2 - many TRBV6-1 TGTGCCAGCAGTGAAGCGCACAGGGTCGGATCTGGCTACACCTTC CASSEAHRVGSGYTF
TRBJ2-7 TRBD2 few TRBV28 TGTGCCAGCAGTTTACAGTTAACCGGGACTAGTCCCTACGAGCAGTACTTC CASSLQLTGTSPYEQYF
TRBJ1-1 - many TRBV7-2 TGTGCCAGCAGCTTAGCACTCGGACCATTCGGAGAAGCTTTCTTT CASSLALGPFGEAFF
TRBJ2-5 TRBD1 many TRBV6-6 TGTGCCAGCAGGCGACAGGGGGCAAACCAAGAGACCCAGTACTTC CASRRQGANQETQYF
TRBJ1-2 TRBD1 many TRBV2 TGTGCCAGCAGCGGTGGACAGGCCGCGAACTATGGCTACACCTTC CASSGGQAANYGYTF
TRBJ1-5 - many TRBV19 TGTGCCAGTAGTACAGGGAGCAATCAGCCCCAGCATTTT CASSTGSNQPQHF
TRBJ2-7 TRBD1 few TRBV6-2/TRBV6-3 TGTGCCAGCAGGACCTTCGGGACAGGCTACGAGCAGTACTTC CASRTFGTGYEQYF
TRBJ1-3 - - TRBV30 TGTGCCTGGAGTCGTACCGGGACGGTAATGACCTCTGGAAACACCATATATTTT CAWSRTGTVMTSGNTIYF
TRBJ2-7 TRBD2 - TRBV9 TGTGCCAGCAGCGCTCGCGAACTAGCGGGAGCCAACGAGCAGTACTTC CASSARELAGANEQYF
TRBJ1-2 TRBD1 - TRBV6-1 TGTGCCAGCACACCCCTGGACAGGGGGCACCACTATGGCTACACCTTC CASTPLDRGHHYGYTF
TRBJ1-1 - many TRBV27 TGTGCCAGCAGTCCGGATGACATCACGGGGGGAATAAACACTGAAGCTTTCTTT CASSPDDITGGINTEAFF
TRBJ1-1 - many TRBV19 TGTGCCAGTAGTACCCACGGAGGGGCGAACACTGAAGCTTTCTTT CASSTHGGANTEAFF
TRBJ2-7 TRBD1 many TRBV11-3 TGTGCCAGCAGTACAGGGGTTGGCGAGCAGTACTTC CASSTGVGEQYF
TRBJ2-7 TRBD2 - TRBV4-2 TGTGCCATCAGCCAAGAAGGTAGCGGGACCTCCTACGAGCAGTACTTC CAISQEGSGTSYEQYF
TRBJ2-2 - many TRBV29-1 TGCAGCGTTGATGGCAGAAACACCGGGGAGCTGTTTTTT CSVDGRNTGELFF
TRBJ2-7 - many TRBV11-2 TGTGCCAGCAGCTTAGATTACGACAGGAGCTCCTACGGGCAGTACTTC CASSLDYDRSSYGQYF